One and the same sample provided the 30 T cell receptor beta chains below, sequenced in a study of blood T cell repertoires in COVID-19. Profiling relied on immunoSEQ multiplex PCR, and the TCRdb table lists in-frame clones only, not all of them. The sample carries around 100,000 clones, roughly 88% recorded once. Sequenced material: peripheral blood. Receptors originate from a woman aged 55-69 years with acute or convalescent COVID-19.

V and J are TRBV28 and TRBJ2-7; D is possibly TRBD1 (6 bases). Trimming removed 4 bases at V and 5 bases at J, with 15 bases between. The CDR3 length is 14 residues. The germline V gene has CDR1 MDHEN and CDR2 SYDVKM. DNA for the CDR3: TGTGCCAGCAGTTCCACACAGGGAATCAACGAGCAGTACTTC. Translating it yields CASSSTQGINEQYF.

J is TRBJ2-7 and V is TRBV29-1, with 9 positions matching TRBD2. V gave up 5 bases and J gave up 4 bases; unmatched junction bases: 6. Germline CDR1 reads SQVTM; CDR2 reads ANQGSEA. This CDR3 region has 13 residues. Here the CDR3 reads CSVTGTSSYEQYF. Written as DNA, the CDR3 is TGCAGCGTTACCGGGACTAGCAGTTACGAGCAGTACTTC.

Turning to this clone: This CDR3 is also generated by other DNA sequences in the sample. This chain joins TRBV2 and TRBJ1-1; D is unclear. CDR1 is SNHLY and CDR2 is FYNNEI in the germline V gene. V lost 1 base, J lost 1 base, and 7 bases lay in between. The CDR3 is made up of 14 amino acids. The DNA for the CDR3 is TGTGCCAGCAGTGAAGGGTTGAGGAACACTGAAGCTTTCTTT. Translated, it gives CASSEGLRNTEAFF.

The CDR3 is CASSDGGPYEQYF. In DNA form, the CDR3 reads TGCGCCAGCAGCGACGGCGGCCCCTACGAGCAGTACTTC. The V gene is TRBV5-1, the J gene TRBJ2-7; no firm D call. The CDR3 runs to 13 residues. Germline V gives CDR1 SGHRS, CDR2 YFSETQ. V dropped 4 bases and J dropped 2 bases, with 10 bases sitting between them.

The table lists this clone with a count of one. The V gene is TRBV6-5, the J gene TRBJ1-1, with D tentatively TRBD1 (6 bases). The germline V gene encodes CDR1 MNHEY and CDR2 SVGAGI. The germline V and J ends were trimmed by 5 bases and 2 bases, with 12 bases remaining between them. The CDR3 extends over 14 amino acids. The CDR3 DNA is TGTGCCAGCAGTCCCCCCGGGACAAACACTGAAGCTTTCTTT. The encoded protein is CASSPPGTNTEAFF.

The chain has TRBV28 and TRBJ2-1; the match to TRBD2 covers 10 bases. This CDR3 has 16 amino acids. The trim removed 5 bases at V and 8 bases at J, leaving 12 bases unmatched. Germline CDR1 reads MDHEN; CDR2 reads SYDVKM. The CDR3 DNA is TGTGCCAGCAGTCCGGGACTAGCGAGACTTAGGGATGAGCAGTTCTTC. Protein: CASSPGLARLRDEQFF.

This clone was detected a few times. The rearrangement links TRBV2 to TRBJ2-3; 12 nucleotides align to TRBD1. Germline V CDR1 and CDR2: SNHLY, FYNNEI. V gave up 6 bases and J gave up 4 bases; unmatched junction bases: 2. The CDR3 totals 14 residues. DNA of the CDR3: TGTGCCAGCAGGGGACAGGGGGCGGCAGATACGCAGTATTTT. Translating gives CASRGQGAADTQYF. Full variable domain (missing parts from reference TRBV2 and TRBJ2-3): EPEVTQTPSHQVTQMGQEVILRCVPISNHLYFYWYRQILGQKVEFLVSFYNNEISEKSEIFDDQFSVERPDGSNFTLKIRSTKLEDSAMYFCASRGQGAADTQYFGPGTRLTVL.

The chain combines TRBV5-1 with TRBJ2-1; the match to TRBD2 covers 13 bases. The CDR3 runs 19 residues. J was trimmed by 0 bases and V by 5 bases; bases with no gene match: 11. CDR1 and CDR2 from the germline V gene are SGHRS and YFSETQ. CDR3 in amino acids: CASSPNGLAGANSYNEQFF. The CDR3 DNA is TGCGCCAGCAGTCCTAATGGACTAGCGGGAGCGAACTCCTACAATGAGCAGTTCTTC.

This sequence joins TRBV9 and TRBJ2-5, with D possibly TRBD2 on 6 matching bases. The CDR3 consists of 14 residues. Germline-derived CDR1 and CDR2 are SGDLS and YYNGEE. Trimming pared 3 bases from V and 4 bases from J, leaving 13 bases between. DNA for the CDR3: TGTGCCAGCAGCGAGGGACTCGGAGGAGAGACCCAGTACTTC. Protein product: CASSEGLGGETQYF.

The genes are TRBV5-4 and TRBJ2-1, with 9 positions matching TRBD2. V trimming: 1 base; J trimming: 6 bases; junction bases outside the gene matches: 2. Germline V gives CDR1 SGHNT, CDR2 YYREEE (reference sequence). The CDR3 has 14 residues. The CDR3 is CASSLTSGLNEQFF. In DNA form, the CDR3 reads TGTGCCAGCAGCTTGACTAGCGGGCTCAATGAGCAGTTCTTC.

This clone was observed a single time. V is TRBV9 and J is TRBJ1-4; D uncertain. Trimming pared 2 bases from V and 8 bases from J, leaving 16 bases between. Per the germline V gene, CDR1 is SGDLS and CDR2 is YYNGEE. The CDR3 contains 15 residues. CDR3 sequence: CASSVERGVGEKLFF. Written as DNA, the CDR3 is TGTGCCAGCAGCGTCGAACGGGGAGTTGGGGAAAAACTGTTTTTT.

The chain is built from TRBV24-1 and TRBJ1-4; 7 positions match TRBD1. J lost 3 bases, V lost 5 bases, and 11 bases had no gene match. Germline assignment: CDR1 KGHDR and CDR2 SFDVKD. This CDR3 contains 17 residues. This chain's CDR3 is CATSVSGLRGANEKLFF. CDR3 nucleotides: TGTGCCACCAGTGTCTCTGGACTCAGGGGGGCTAATGAAAAACTGTTTTTT.

The chain employs TRBV6-5 and TRBJ1-5, with TRBD1 identical over 10 bases. V was clipped by 6 bases and J by 1 base; unmatched bases: 3. Germline CDR1 reads MNHEY; CDR2 reads SVGAGI. The CDR3 runs 15 residues. The CDR3: CASSRDRGSNQPQHF. In DNA, the CDR3 is TGTGCCAGCAGCCGGGACAGGGGCAGCAATCAGCCCCAGCATTTT.

The rearrangement joins TRBV19 to TRBJ2-1; perhaps TRBD1 as D (6 bases). Trimming left V 6 bases short and J 6 bases short, with 21 bases between. The CDR3 is 16 amino acids. Looked up from germline, CDR1 is LNHDA and CDR2 is SQIVND (reference sequence). CDR3 in amino acids: CASSPTTGQRSNEQFF. The DNA for the CDR3 is TGTGCCAGTAGCCCCACCACGGGACAACGATCCAATGAGCAGTTCTTC.

The chain couples TRBV28 to TRBJ1-2; D may be TRBD1 (5 bases). There are 18 residues in the CDR3. The germline V gene encodes CDR1 MDHEN and CDR2 SYDVKM. V was trimmed by 6 bases and J by 3 bases, leaving 26 bases between them. This chain's CDR3 is CASSPPGQGVRGDYGYTF. In DNA, the CDR3 is TGTGCCAGCAGCCCCCCGGGGCAGGGAGTACGGGGGGACTATGGCTACACCTTC.

For this clone: Other DNA sequences of this sample code for an identical CDR3. The chain combines TRBV9 with TRBJ2-2, with D perhaps TRBD2 (5 bases). V dropped 4 bases and J dropped 5 bases, with 12 bases sitting between them. This CDR3 contains 14 residues. CDR1 SGDLS and CDR2 YYNGEE come from the germline V gene. The CDR3 DNA follows: TGTGCCAGCAGCCCAGGACTGGAAACCGGGGAGCTGTTTTTT. As protein: CASSPGLETGELFF.

V gene TRBV5-5 combines with J gene TRBJ1-2; TRBD1 aligns across 10 bases. The CDR3 contains 13 residues. V shed 3 bases and J 13 bases; nucleotides not matched to a gene: 9. CDR1 is SGHKS and CDR2 is YYEKEE in the germline V gene (reference sequence). Here the CDR3 DNA reads TGTGCCAGCAGCTCCCTCGGGACAGGGGTTCCCACCTTC. It encodes CASSSLGTGVPTF.

The chain employs TRBV10-1 and TRBJ2-3; 9 positions agree with TRBD1. The V gene's germline CDR1 is WNHNN and CDR2 SYGVQD (reference sequence). The trim removed 2 bases at V and 3 bases at J, leaving 3 bases unmatched. This CDR3 spans 15 amino acids. CDR3 sequence reads: CASSEGGQGTDTQYF. The CDR3 DNA reads as TGCGCCAGCAGTGAGGGGGGACAGGGTACAGATACGCAGTATTTT.

The chain couples TRBV11-2 to TRBJ2-7; TRBD2 matches 9 bases. This CDR3 spans 16 amino acids. The V and J ends lost 2 bases and 6 bases, in that order; junction bases with no gene match: 11. Germline V lookup: CDR1 SGHAT, CDR2 FQNNGV. CDR3: CASSLSGLAFGGEQYF. DNA of the CDR3: TGTGCCAGCAGCTTATCGGGACTAGCATTCGGTGGCGAGCAGTACTTC.

The rearrangement links TRBV28 to TRBJ2-5; 7 bases are a match to TRBD2. The length of the CDR3 is 16 residues. The V segment lost 2 bases and the J segment 5 bases; nucleotides outside the gene matches: 11. Germline loops: CDR1 MDHEN, CDR2 SYDVKM. The CDR3, as DNA: TGTGCCAGCAGTTTAGGGCGCGGGAGTCGGTCGGAGACCCAGTACTTC. It encodes CASSLGRGSRSETQYF.

This sequence joins TRBV7-2 and TRBJ1-2; D may be TRBD1 (6 bases). The CDR3 contains 15 residues. The V gene's germline CDR1 is SGHTA and CDR2 FQGNSA. Trimming cost V 6 bases and J 4 bases, with 18 bases left between them. This CDR3 reads CASSGGRGSGYGYTF. CDR3 nucleotides: TGTGCCAGCAGTGGGGGAAGGGGGTCTGGCTATGGCTACACCTTC.

J is TRBJ2-1 and V is TRBV2; D uncertain. The V gene's germline CDR1 is SNHLY and CDR2 FYNNEI. Trimming left V 4 bases short and J 7 bases short, with 5 bases between. CDR3 size: 11 residues. In nucleotides, the CDR3 is TGTGCCAGCAGTGCAAAAAATGAGCAGTTCTTC. Amino acid sequence: CASSAKNEQFF.

This clone was counted only a few times. This sequence joins TRBV5-5 and TRBJ2-3; the match to TRBD2 covers 7 bases. CDR1 and CDR2 (germline): SGHKS, YYEKEE (reference sequence). The CDR3 has 16 residues. Trimming at V came to 3 bases and at J to 0 bases, leaving 7 bases not matched to a gene. The DNA of the CDR3 is TGTGCCAGCAGCTCGAGGGCACTAGCGAGCACAGATACGCAGTATTTT. It yields the protein CASSSRALASTDTQYF.

The gene calls are TRBV11-2 and TRBJ2-1; D unresolved. Trimming cost V 1 base and J 14 bases, with 9 bases left between them. In germline, CDR1 is SGHAT, CDR2 FQNNGV. The CDR3 runs 11 residues. CDR3 DNA: TGTGCCAGCAGCTTAGGGTCTAAGAAGTTCTTC. Translation: CASSLGSKKFF.

The chain uses TRBV30 and TRBJ2-2; D is possibly TRBD1 (6 bases). The CDR3 has 16 amino acids. Germline V gene lookup returns CDR1 GTSNPN and CDR2 SVGIG (reference sequence). Trimming removed 4 bases at V and 2 bases at J, with 17 bases between. Written as DNA, the CDR3 is TGTGCCTGGAAGGACCCGGGCAGGGGAAACACCGGGGAGCTGTTTTTT. This encodes CAWKDPGRGNTGELFF. Complete variable domain (other parts from reference TRBV30 and TRBJ2-2): SQTIHQWPATLVQPVGSPLSLECTVEGTSNPNLYWYRQAAGRGLQLLFYSVGIGQISSEVPQNLSASRPQDRQFILSSKKLLLSDSGFYLCAWKDPGRGNTGELFFGEGSRLTVL.

The chain has TRBV3-1 (or the pseudogene TRBV3-2) and TRBJ2-3; 7 nucleotides agree with TRBD1. The germline V gene has CDR1 LGHDT and CDR2 YNNKEL (reference sequence). The trim removed 0 bases at V and 4 bases at J, leaving 4 bases unmatched. CDR3 length equals 15 residues. The CDR3 is CASSQDPRGSDTQYF. The CDR3 bases are TGTGCCAGCAGCCAAGACCCCAGGGGGTCAGATACGCAGTATTTT.

The chain employs TRBV28 and TRBJ2-7, with TRBD1 identical over 8 bases. Germline V gene sequence: CDR1 MDHEN, CDR2 SYDVKM. V lost 6 bases and J lost 1; bases outside the gene matches: 14. The CDR3 is made up of 17 amino acids. In nucleotides, the CDR3 is TGTGCCAGCAGCCGACCCAGACAGGGGAGGAGGTCCTACGAGCAGTACTTC. This encodes CASSRPRQGRRSYEQYF.

The chain recombines TRBV4-2 with TRBJ1-5, with 8 bases matching TRBD1. CDR1 and CDR2 from the germline V gene are LGHNA and YNFKEQ. The CDR3 runs to 15 residues. J gave up 1 base and V 3 bases, and 2 bases lay outside the gene matches. The CDR3 coding sequence is TGTGCCAGCAGCCAGACAGGGGTGAGCAATCAGCCCCAGCATTTT. It is translated as CASSQTGVSNQPQHF.

This chain joins TRBV6-2 or TRBV6-3 and TRBJ1-1, with D perhaps matching TRBD1 (6 bases). CDR1 is MNHEY, CDR2 SVGEGT, per germline. V lost 5 bases, J lost 7 bases, and 14 bases lay in between. CDR3 length: 13 residues. The CDR3 DNA reads as TGTGCCAGCAGTAAAACAGGGTGGTATGAAGCTTTCTTT. As protein: CASSKTGWYEAFF.

The rearrangement links TRBV19 to TRBJ1-1, with 8 bases aligning to TRBD1. With V trimmed by 6 bases and J by 0 bases, 12 bases remained unmatched. This CDR3 spans 17 amino acids. Germline CDR1 LNHDA, CDR2 SQIVND (reference sequence). The CDR3 sequence: CASRVTGTGRVNTEAFF. The CDR3 DNA is TGTGCCAGTAGGGTGACGGGGACAGGTCGTGTGAACACTGAAGCTTTCTTT.